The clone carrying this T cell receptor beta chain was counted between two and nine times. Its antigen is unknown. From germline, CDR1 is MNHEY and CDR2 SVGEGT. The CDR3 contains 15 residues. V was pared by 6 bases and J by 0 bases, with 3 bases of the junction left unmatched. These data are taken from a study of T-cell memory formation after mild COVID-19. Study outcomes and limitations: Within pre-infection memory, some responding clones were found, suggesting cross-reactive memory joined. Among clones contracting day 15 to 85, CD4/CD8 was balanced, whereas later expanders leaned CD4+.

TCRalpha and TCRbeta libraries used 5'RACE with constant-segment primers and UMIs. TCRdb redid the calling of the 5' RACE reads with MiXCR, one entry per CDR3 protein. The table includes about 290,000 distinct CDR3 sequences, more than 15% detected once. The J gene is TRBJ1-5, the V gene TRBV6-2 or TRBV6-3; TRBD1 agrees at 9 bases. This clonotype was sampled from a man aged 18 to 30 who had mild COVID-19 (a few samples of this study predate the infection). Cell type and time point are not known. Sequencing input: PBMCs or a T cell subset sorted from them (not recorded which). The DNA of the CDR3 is TGTGCCAGCAGAAGGGACAGGGCTAGCAATCAGCCCCAGCATTTT. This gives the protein CASRRDRASNQPQHF.